The 30 T cell receptor beta chains listed next were all sequenced from one sample in a study of technical replicates of blood from a few donors. Profiled with immunoSEQ multiplex PCR; TCRdb holds only in-frame clones, not every one. The sample lists 84,000 or so clones, around 97% occurring once. Material for sequencing was T cells isolated from PBMCs. Every receptor here comes from a human donor in good health.

The rearrangement joins TRBV2 to TRBJ2-1; 15 bases match TRBD2. CDR1 SNHLY and CDR2 FYNNEI come from the germline V gene. Unmatched junction bases numbered 14, after V lost 6 bases and J lost 8 bases. The CDR3 contains 18 residues. The CDR3 nucleotides read TGTGCCAGCAGAGCGGGACTAGCGGGGGGCGAGGCGTGGGATGAGCAGTTCTTC. The encoded protein is CASRAGLAGGEAWDEQFF.

The chain combines TRBV30 with TRBJ2-1; a possible D gene is TRBD2 (7 bases). The V end lost 1 base, the J end lost 9 bases, and 13 bases lay between the germline ends. Germline values: CDR1 GTSNPN, CDR2 SVGIG (reference sequence). The CDR3 extends over 13 amino acids. The CDR3 loop reads CAWSGGGVGEQFF. CDR3 nucleotide sequence: TGTGCCTGGAGTGGGGGGGGCGTGGGTGAGCAGTTCTTC. The full variable domain, completed using reference TRBV30 and TRBJ2-1, is SQTIHQWPATLVQPVGSPLSLECTVEGTSNPNLYWYRQAAGRGLQLLFYSVGIGQISSEVPQNLSASRPQDRQFILSSKKLLLSDSGFYLCAWSGGGVGEQFFGPGTRLTVL.

This chain links TRBV4-2 with TRBJ1-5, with a tentative D call TRBD1 (5 bases). The V gene lost 0 bases and the J gene lost 0 bases, with 12 bases spanning the gap. The germline V gene has CDR1 LGHNA and CDR2 YNFKEQ. The CDR3 is 17 amino acids. This chain's CDR3 is CASSQEMGGYSNQPQHF. The DNA for the CDR3 is TGTGCCAGCAGCCAAGAAATGGGGGGGTATAGCAATCAGCCCCAGCATTTT.

This chain connects TRBV6-1 to TRBJ2-7; 10 bases match TRBD1. The germline gives CDR1 MNHNS, CDR2 SASEGT. The V gene end was trimmed by 1 base and the J gene end by 3 bases; junction bases not matched to a gene: 3. CDR3 size: 15 residues. Here the CDR3 DNA reads TGTGCCAGCAGTGAAGGGACAGGGGGACACTACGAGCAGTACTTC. It translates to CASSEGTGGHYEQYF.

The rearrangement joins TRBV5-1 to TRBJ2-5, with 8 positions matching TRBD2. CDR1 and CDR2 (germline): SGHRS, YFSETQ. J gave up 2 bases and V 2 bases, and 11 bases lay outside the gene matches. The CDR3 consists of 17 residues. The CDR3 sequence is CASSFQGAGAKQETQYF. Written as DNA, the CDR3 is TGCGCCAGCAGCTTCCAGGGAGCGGGGGCCAAACAAGAGACCCAGTACTTC.

The CDR3 DNA sequence: TGCGCCAGCAGCTTTCAGGGGAACGAGCAGTACTTC. It yields the protein CASSFQGNEQYF. This rearrangement joins TRBV5-1 to TRBJ2-7; TRBD1 might be the D (6 bases). Germline V lookup: CDR1 SGHRS, CDR2 YFSETQ. This CDR3 is 12 amino acids long. With 2 bases removed from V and 5 bases from J, the gap between germline ends came to 8 bases.

The chain uses TRBV2 and TRBJ1-5; 9 bases are a match to TRBD1. Germline-derived CDR1 and CDR2 are SNHLY and FYNNEI. The CDR3 is made up of 16 amino acids. V lost 11 bases to trimming and J lost 5 bases; unmatched junction nucleotides: 16. CDR3 amino acids: CAVNPSPQGAYQPQHF. CDR3 nucleotides: TGTGCCGTGAACCCCTCGCCACAGGGGGCCTATCAGCCCCAGCATTTT.

The CDR3 here is CASSMDRLTEAFF. The CDR3 DNA sequence: TGTGCCAGCAGCATGGACAGGCTAACTGAAGCTTTCTTT. V usage is TRBV5-5 and J usage is TRBJ1-1; 7 bases align to TRBD1. V lost 4 bases, J lost 5 bases, and 5 bases stayed unmatched. This CDR3 comprises 13 residues. Germline values: CDR1 SGHKS, CDR2 YYEKEE (reference sequence).

The rearrangement joins TRBV7-9 to TRBJ2-7, with D tentatively TRBD1 (6 bases). The germline V gene encodes CDR1 SEHNR and CDR2 FQNEAQ (reference sequence). This CDR3 region has 15 residues. V was cut by 2 bases and J by 0 bases, with 11 bases left in between. The CDR3 DNA sequence: TGTGCCAGCAGCTTAACCGGGACATACTCCTACGAGCAGTACTTC. It yields the protein CASSLTGTYSYEQYF.

The chain uses TRBV4-1 and TRBJ1-1; TRBD1 matches 9 bases. V lost 5 bases and J lost 5; bases outside the gene matches: 6. Germline V gene lookup returns CDR1 MGHRA and CDR2 YSYEKL. The CDR3 is 14 residues long. The CDR3, as DNA: TGCGCCAGCAGCTTGGGACAGGGCGGTACTGAAGCTTTCTTT. It is translated as CASSLGQGGTEAFF.

The genes are TRBV18 and TRBJ1-2, with 7 bases lining up with TRBD1. Looked up from germline, CDR1 is KGHSH and CDR2 is LQKENI. V lost 3 bases and J lost 8; bases outside the gene matches: 9. The CDR3 is made up of 14 amino acids. The DNA of the CDR3 is TGTGCCAGCTCACCTTCAGGACAGGCGGACGGCTACACCTTC. This codes for CASSPSGQADGYTF.

The gene calls are TRBV5-4 and TRBJ1-1; 9 bases are a match to TRBD1. Looked up from germline, CDR1 is SGHNT and CDR2 is YYREEE (reference sequence). CDR3 length: 15 amino acids. V dropped 3 bases and J dropped 3; count of bases not matched to a gene: 6. The CDR3 loop is CASSSGQGVYTEAFF. CDR3 nucleotide sequence: TGTGCCAGCAGCTCGGGACAGGGCGTTTACACTGAAGCTTTCTTT.

The rearrangement uses TRBV9 and TRBJ2-1; TRBD2 matches at 9 bases. The CDR3 extends over 14 amino acids. The V segment lost 7 bases and the J segment 5 bases; nucleotides outside the gene matches: 7. Germline CDR1 and CDR2: SGDLS and YYNGEE. The CDR3 here is CASRREGGHNEQFF. In DNA form, the CDR3 reads TGTGCCAGCCGGCGGGAGGGCGGGCACAATGAGCAGTTCTTC.

This chain joins TRBV7-8 and TRBJ1-4, with 8 bases aligning to TRBD1. The CDR3 spans 13 residues. Germline CDR1 is SGHVS and CDR2 is FQNEAQ. V lost 4 bases to trimming and J lost 14 bases; unmatched junction nucleotides: 9. This CDR3 is CASSSPDRADLFF. CDR3 DNA: TGTGCCAGCAGCTCCCCGGACAGGGCGGATCTGTTTTTT.

The chain is built from TRBV19 and TRBJ2-5; D may be TRBD2 (5 bases). CDR3 length: 16 residues. With 3 bases removed from V and 3 bases from J, the gap between germline ends came to 17 bases. Germline CDR1 LNHDA, CDR2 SQIVND (reference sequence). CDR3 sequence reads: CASSMFGKSGEETQYF. CDR3 nucleotide sequence: TGTGCCAGTAGTATGTTTGGGAAGTCCGGGGAAGAGACCCAGTACTTC.

The J gene is TRBJ2-7, the V gene TRBV11-2, with D perhaps TRBD1 (5 bases). Germline CDR1 reads SGHAT; CDR2 reads FQNNGV. Trimming stripped 5 bases from V and 3 bases from J, with 17 bases between. The CDR3 covers 15 residues. The CDR3 loop reads CASSPSWGSFYEQYF. Here the CDR3 DNA reads TGTGCCAGCAGCCCCTCCTGGGGCAGCTTCTACGAGCAGTACTTC. Filled out from reference TRBV11-2 and TRBJ2-7, the complete variable domain reads EAGVAQSPRYKIIEKRQSVAFWCNPISGHATLYWYQQILGQGPKLLIQFQNNGVVDDSQLPKDRFSAERLKGVDSTLKIQPAKLEDSAVYLCASSPSWGSFYEQYFGPGTRLTVT.

The rearrangement uses TRBV5-1 and TRBJ1-1, with TRBD1 matching 11 bases. From germline, CDR1 is SGHRS and CDR2 YFSETQ. This CDR3 is 15 amino acids long. V was pared by 5 bases and J by 7 bases, with 10 bases of the junction left unmatched. CDR3 loop: CASSRRDRGVGEAFF. In DNA form, the CDR3 reads TGCGCCAGCAGTCGCCGGGACAGGGGGGTAGGTGAAGCTTTCTTT.

V usage is TRBV28 and J usage is TRBJ2-5; 7 bases are a match to TRBD1. Per the germline V gene, CDR1 is MDHEN and CDR2 is SYDVKM. Trimming took 4 bases from V and 4 from J; bases not matched to a gene: 9. The CDR3 covers 15 residues. CDR3 sequence reads: CASSSITGAGETQYF. In DNA form, the CDR3 reads TGTGCCAGCAGTTCGATAACAGGGGCGGGAGAGACCCAGTACTTC.

V gene TRBV7-6 combines with J gene TRBJ1-1, with no clear D. This CDR3 comprises 14 residues. The germline gives CDR1 SGHVS, CDR2 FNYEAQ. V lost 1 base, J lost 2 bases, and 8 bases lay in between. The chain's CDR3 is CASSLGVVNTEAFF. In nucleotides, the CDR3 is TGTGCCAGCAGCTTAGGTGTTGTAAACACTGAAGCTTTCTTT.

The chain couples TRBV5-1 to TRBJ1-5, with D unclear. Per germline, CDR1 SGHRS and CDR2 YFSETQ. The CDR3 sequence is 14 residues long. Trimming removed 3 bases from V and 6 bases from J, with 13 bases in between. CDR3 residues: CASSSQVGGQPQHF. The CDR3 DNA reads as TGCGCCAGCAGCTCGCAGGTTGGAGGTCAGCCCCAGCATTTT.

As DNA, the CDR3 is TGTGCCAGCAGCCCCGGACAGGGGAACACTGAAGCTTTCTTT. Amino acids: CASSPGQGNTEAFF. The rearrangement links TRBV7-9 to TRBJ1-1; 8 nucleotides align to TRBD1. The germline V gene has CDR1 SEHNR and CDR2 FQNEAQ (reference sequence). V shed 5 bases and J 1 base; nucleotides not matched to a gene: 3. This CDR3 region has 14 residues.

The chain joins TRBV28 to TRBJ2-7; 11 nucleotides align to TRBD2. Per the germline V gene, CDR1 is MDHEN and CDR2 is SYDVKM. J was trimmed by 2 bases and V by 8 bases; bases with no gene match: 2. The CDR3 spans 13 residues. CDR3 nucleotides: TGTGCCAGCGGGACTAGCGGTGCCTACGAGCAGTACTTC. Translated: CASGTSGAYEQYF.

J is TRBJ1-5 and V is TRBV6-5; D is perhaps TRBD1 (5 bases). The V end lost 5 bases, the J end lost 6 bases, and 14 bases lay between the germline ends. Germline V gene data show CDR1 as MNHEY and CDR2 as SVGAGI. The CDR3 totals 14 residues. CDR3 DNA sequence: TGTGCCAGCAGTCAATGGGGGGAGGGTCAGCCCCAGCATTTT. Amino acids: CASSQWGEGQPQHF.

This rearrangement joins TRBV10-3 to TRBJ2-5; TRBD2 matches 10 bases. The CDR3 loop spans 16 amino acids. Germline CDR1 is ENHRY and CDR2 is SYGVKD. The ends lost 4 bases at V and 5 bases at J; junction bases unmatched: 10. CDR3 bases: TGTGCCATCAGTGGAAGGCCTAGCGGGGGAGATGAGACCCAGTACTTC. Protein product: CAISGRPSGGDETQYF.

The chain employs TRBV4-1 and TRBJ2-2; 12 nucleotides align to TRBD2. Germline V gene data show CDR1 as MGHRA and CDR2 as YSYEKL. This CDR3 region has 17 residues. Trimming removed 3 bases from V and 5 bases from J; junction bases left unmatched: 7. This chain's CDR3 is CASSHPSGRAGTGELFF. The CDR3 bases are TGCGCCAGCAGCCACCCTAGCGGGAGGGCCGGGACCGGGGAGCTGTTTTTT.

The V call is TRBV6-5, the J call TRBJ1-6, with TRBD1 as a possible D gene (6 bases). Trimming left V 6 bases short and J 9 bases short, with 15 bases between. The CDR3 is made up of 14 amino acids. Germline loops: CDR1 MNHEY, CDR2 SVGAGI. The CDR3, as DNA: TGTGCCAGCAGATCCGGGACAATTTCTTCACCCCTCCACTTT. It yields the protein CASRSGTISSPLHF.

This chain connects TRBV11-2 to TRBJ1-3; D unclear. The CDR3 has 15 amino acids. With 4 bases removed from V and 0 bases from J, the gap between germline ends came to 10 bases. Germline V gene lookup returns CDR1 SGHAT and CDR2 FQNNGV. CDR3 sequence reads: CASSSRRYSGNTIYF. The DNA of the CDR3 is TGTGCCAGCAGCTCCCGCCGCTACTCTGGAAACACCATATATTTT.

The count of this clone is one. This chain connects TRBV5-1 to TRBJ2-5, with TRBD1 matching 9 bases. Germline loops: CDR1 SGHRS, CDR2 YFSETQ. With 4 bases clipped from V and 5 bases from J, the junction kept 9 bases outside the gene matches. The CDR3 consists of 15 residues. CDR3 sequence: CASSVPGQGYETQYF. CDR3 DNA sequence: TGCGCCAGCAGCGTACCGGGACAGGGTTATGAGACCCAGTACTTC.

This chain links TRBV29-1 with TRBJ2-7; 8 nucleotides agree with TRBD2. The germline V gene encodes CDR1 SQVTM and CDR2 ANQGSEA. Trimming cost V 4 bases and J 3 bases; bases outside gene matches: 8. The CDR3 sequence is 14 residues long. For the CDR3, the DNA is TGCAGCGTTGCCTCATCGGGGGGGAACTACGAGCAGTACTTC. This translates into CSVASSGGNYEQYF.

This rearrangement joins TRBV5-1 to TRBJ2-2, with 11 bases fitting TRBD2. Germline CDR1 is SGHRS and CDR2 is YFSETQ. This CDR3 region has 14 residues. Trimming removed 7 bases from V and 4 bases from J; junction bases left unmatched: 3. The CDR3 nucleotides are TGCGCCAGCTCAACTAGCGGGGGCACCGGGGAGCTGTTTTTT. Translated: CASSTSGGTGELFF. Complete variable domain (other parts from reference TRBV5-1 and TRBJ2-2): KAGVTQTPRYLIKTRGQQVTLSCSPISGHRSVSWYQQTPGQGLQFLFEYFSETQRNKGNFPGRFSGRQFSNSRSEMNVSTLELGDSALYLCASSTSGGTGELFFGEGSRLTVL.